Below are 3 T cell receptor beta chains sequenced from a single sample in a study of control samples from healthy donors and cancer patients. The repertoire was sequenced with immunoSEQ multiplex PCR; TCRdb's copy has only in-frame clones and lacks some. The sample shows 130,000 to 150,000 clones, around 90% of them seen only once. Sequencing was done on a sample of blood. Source of these receptors: a man aged 25-45 years in good health.

This rearrangement joins TRBV5-3 to TRBJ2-1; D is possibly TRBD2 (8 bases). TRBV5-3 belongs to the ORF category, with a function that is uncertain. V lost 4 bases and J 2 bases, leaving 25 bases between the germline ends. The CDR3 sequence is 19 residues long. The CDR3 reads CARSPDRAGGPKTYNEQFF. The CDR3 nucleotides are TGTGCCAGAAGCCCCGACAGGGCGGGGGGCCCCAAAACCTACAATGAGCAGTTCTTC.

The chain combines TRBV2 with TRBJ2-7, with D possibly being TRBD2 (6 bases). V lost 0 bases, J lost 3 bases, and 6 bases lay in between. The CDR3 is made up of 13 amino acids. Per the germline V gene, CDR1 is SNHLY and CDR2 is FYNNEI. CDR3 DNA: TGTGCCAGCAGTGAAGCGCGGGGCTACGAGCAGTACTTC. Protein product: CASSEARGYEQYF.

A single count supports this clone. The chain has TRBV11-2 and TRBJ2-1; D is unclear. CDR1 and CDR2 from the germline V gene are SGHAT and FQNNGV. The germline V and J ends were trimmed by 0 bases and 5 bases, with 8 bases remaining between them. CDR3 size: 14 residues. The CDR3 protein is CASSLERTNNEQFF. CDR3 coding DNA: TGTGCCAGCAGCTTAGAACGGACCAACAATGAGCAGTTCTTC. Full variable domain (missing parts from reference TRBV11-2 and TRBJ2-1): EAGVAQSPRYKIIEKRQSVAFWCNPISGHATLYWYQQILGQGPKLLIQFQNNGVVDDSQLPKDRFSAERLKGVDSTLKIQPAKLEDSAVYLCASSLERTNNEQFFGPGTRLTVL.